These T cell receptor beta chains were read from a single sample in a study of blood T cell repertoires in COVID-19. Sequencing was performed with immunoSEQ multiplex PCR; in TCRdb, only in-frame clones are kept and a portion is missing. The repertoire has about 170,000 clones, 85% of them found once; the top ten carry approximately 8.2%. Sequencing used peripheral blood. Every receptor here comes from a woman aged 80 or older with COVID-19, enrolled during active disease. The CDR3 runs from the conserved cysteine through the conserved F or W. Fields, in order: clone size, D gene, V gene, J gene, CDR3 protein, CDR3 DNA. D genes are given only for firm matches. Clone size is given for some rows only: seen once, a few or many times, or a class if the clone is expanded.

>.|TRBD1|TRBV19|TRBJ1-5
CASSIYLSVGTGGGQPQHF
TGTGCCAGTAGTATTTACCTGTCTGTCGGGACAGGGGGGGGTCAGCCCCAGCATTTT
>.|TRBD2|TRBV28|TRBJ2-7
CASTTGGPYEQYF
TGTGCCAGCACGACGGGGGGTCCCTACGAGCAGTACTTC
>.|.|TRBV28|TRBJ1-1
CASSFGGADALEAFF
TGTGCCAGCAGTTTTGGGGGCGCGGACGCACTTGAAGCTTTCTTT
>.|TRBD1|TRBV2|TRBJ1-1
CASSVRQGSNTEAFF
TGTGCCAGCAGTGTACGACAGGGTTCGAACACTGAAGCTTTCTTT
>.|TRBD1|TRBV18|TRBJ1-5
CASSLAWTGVGQPQHF
TGTGCCAGCTCACTAGCCTGGACAGGGGTCGGGCAGCCCCAGCATTTT
>.|.|TRBV18|TRBJ1-5
CASSPDRRGEPQHF
TGTGCCAGCTCACCCGACAGACGTGGAGAGCCCCAGCATTTT
>.|.|TRBV7-9|TRBJ1-1
CASSPGLGAFF
TGTGCCAGCAGCCCAGGACTTGGTGCTTTCTTT
>.|.|TRBV29-1|TRBJ1-1
CSVRNTEAFF
TGCAGCGTTCGGAACACTGAAGCTTTCTTT
>.|.|TRBV18|TRBJ1-3
CASSPNTGLNTIYF
TGTGCCAGCTCACCAAATACCGGTCTTAACACCATATATTTT
>.|.|TRBV5-1|TRBJ2-7
CASAQAPGGASYEQYF
TGCGCCAGCGCCCAAGCGCCTGGGGGGGCGAGTTACGAGCAGTACTTC
>once|.|TRBV5-1|TRBJ1-2
CASSGGGYGYTF
TGCGCCAGCAGCGGGGGAGGCTATGGCTACACCTTC
>few|.|TRBV18|TRBJ1-4
CASSPPGRAEKLFF
TGTGCCAGCTCACCCCCCGGCAGGGCGGAAAAACTGTTTTTT
>.|.|TRBV5-1|TRBJ2-7
CASSSSGAPTYEQYF
TGCGCCAGCAGTTCCTCAGGGGCGCCGACCTACGAGCAGTACTTC
>.|.|TRBV18|TRBJ1-1
CASSPLAQAGTEAFF
TGTGCCAGCTCACCACTGGCCCAGGCTGGAACTGAAGCTTTCTTT
>.|TRBD1|TRBV5-8|TRBJ1-5
CASSLDKGTGVYSNQPQHF
TGTGCCAGCAGCTTGGATAAGGGGACAGGGGTTTATAGCAATCAGCCCCAGCATTTT
>.|.|TRBV21-1|TRBJ2-3
CASSKVGTSQGGTDTQYF
TGTGCCAGCAGCAAAGTGGGGACAAGTCAAGGTGGCACAGATACGCAGTATTTT
>.|TRBD2|TRBV5-1|TRBJ2-5
CASSLGGRAWETQYF
TGCGCCAGCAGCTTGGGCGGGAGGGCCTGGGAGACCCAGTACTTC
>.|TRBD1|TRBV2|TRBJ1-6
CASSYGTAYSPLHF
TGTGCCAGCAGTTACGGGACAGCCTATTCACCCCTCCACTTT
>.|TRBD2|TRBV19|TRBJ2-1
CASSIGFGGRAYEQFF
TGTGCCAGTAGTATAGGATTTGGCGGGAGGGCTTATGAGCAGTTCTTC
>.|TRBD1|TRBV11-2|TRBJ2-3
CASSRDSYTQYF
TGTGCCAGCAGCCGGGACAGCTATACGCAGTATTTT
>.|TRBD2|TRBV24-1|TRBJ2-5
CATSEPTSGSGQETQYF
TGTGCCACCAGTGAACCTACTAGCGGGAGTGGCCAAGAGACCCAGTACTTC
>.|.|TRBV10-3|TRBJ1-1
CAIRGQENTEAFF
TGTGCCATCAGGGGGCAGGAGAACACTGAAGCTTTCTTT
>.|.|TRBV10-1|TRBJ1-1
CASSEPTGEAFF
TGCGCCAGCAGTGAGCCGACGGGTGAAGCTTTCTTT
>.|TRBD1|TRBV9|TRBJ1-2
CASSVGQGNYGYTF
TGTGCCAGCAGCGTGGGACAGGGAAACTATGGCTACACCTTC
>.|TRBD2|TRBV5-4|TRBJ2-7
CASSFLAGGPGGEQYF
TGTGCCAGCAGCTTCCTAGCGGGAGGGCCCGGTGGCGAGCAGTACTTC
>.|.|TRBV6-5|TRBJ1-2
CASSTTPGRNGYTF
TGTGCCAGCAGCACGACCCCAGGGAGGAATGGCTACACCTTC
>.|TRBD2|TRBV10-3|TRBJ2-3
CAGSGGLGNTDTQYF
TGTGCCGGGTCGGGAGGGCTAGGCAACACAGATACGCAGTATTTT
>.|.|TRBV3-1/TRBV3-2|TRBJ1-4
CASSQMGGTNEKLFF
TGTGCCAGCAGCCAAATGGGAGGGACTAATGAAAAACTGTTTTTT
>many|.|TRBV4-1|TRBJ1-2
CASSQDLRDSQTIHGYTF
TGCGCCAGCAGCCAAGATTTGCGGGACTCTCAAACTATTCATGGCTACACCTTC
>.|TRBD1|TRBV11-2|TRBJ1-5
CASSFTGEGQPQHF
TGTGCCAGCAGCTTCACAGGGGAAGGTCAGCCCCAGCATTTT
>.|TRBD1|TRBV5-1|TRBJ2-2
CASSLGQGANTGELFF
TGCGCCAGCAGCTTGGGACAGGGGGCCAACACCGGGGAGCTGTTTTTT